These 32 T cell receptor beta chains originate from one sample sequenced in a study of blood T cell repertoires in COVID-19. Some clones are missing from TCRdb's copy, which holds only in-frame ones; the method was immunoSEQ multiplex PCR. The sample includes fewer than 400,000 clones, around nine tenths of them seen just once. Material: PBMCs or T cells enriched from blood (not recorded which). Receptors originate from a woman aged 45-59 years who had recovered from COVID-19.

This clone was observed a single time. V and J are TRBV7-6 and TRBJ2-1; the D gene is possibly TRBD1 (7 bases). The CDR3 runs 16 residues. Trimming removed 3 bases at V and 4 bases at J, with 16 bases between. CDR1 SGHVS and CDR2 FNYEAQ come from the germline V gene. The CDR3 sequence is CASSLTGTAGYNEQFF. The CDR3, as DNA: TGTGCCAGCAGCTTGACCGGGACAGCGGGTTACAATGAGCAGTTCTTC.

The chain carries TRBV10-3 and TRBJ1-6; 8 positions agree with TRBD1. This CDR3 spans 14 amino acids. Germline lookup yields CDR1 ENHRY and CDR2 SYGVKD. After removal of 10 bases from V and 6 bases from J, the junction contained 8 bases not matched to a gene. CDR3 in amino acids: CATMGQAINSPLHF. The CDR3 nucleotides read TGTGCCACTATGGGACAGGCGATTAATTCACCCCTCCACTTT.

This clone was picked up one time. The V call is TRBV5-1, the J call TRBJ1-1; D gene unclear. Trimming removed 0 bases at V and 0 bases at J, with 9 bases between. CDR3 length equals 15 residues. Germline-derived CDR1 and CDR2 are SGHRS and YFSETQ. As DNA, the CDR3 is TGCGCCAGCAGCTTGGAACCGGGAATGAACACTGAAGCTTTCTTT. Translation gives CASSLEPGMNTEAFF.

This clone was detected only a few times. V and J are TRBV29-1 and TRBJ1-3; D is ambiguous. The CDR3 has 13 residues. Deletions cut 1 base from V and 0 bases from J, with 4 bases between. Per germline, CDR1 SQVTM and CDR2 ANQGSEA. This CDR3 reads CSVEADSGNTIYF. The DNA of the CDR3 is TGCAGCGTTGAAGCAGACTCTGGAAACACCATATATTTT. Looking up the rest from reference TRBV29-1 and TRBJ1-3 gives the full variable domain: SAVISQKPSRDICQRGTSLTIQCQVDSQVTMMFWYRQQPGQSLTLIATANQGSEATYESGFVIDKFPISRPNLTFSTLTVSNMSPEDSSIYLCSVEADSGNTIYFGEGSWLTVV.

This chain joins TRBV20-1 and TRBJ2-2; D perhaps matches TRBD1 (5 bases). The V end was cut by 3 bases, the J end by 0 bases, with 14 bases between. The CDR3 has 16 amino acids. Germline values: CDR1 DFQATT, CDR2 SNEGSKA (reference sequence). CDR3 sequence reads: CSASIREIANTGELFF. CDR3 in DNA: TGCAGTGCTAGTATCAGGGAAATAGCGAACACCGGGGAGCTGTTTTTT.

This clone came up once. The CDR3 DNA reads as TGTGCCAGCTCACCCCGCGGAGGGGGGGACGAGCAGTTCTTC. It codes for CASSPRGGGDEQFF. This chain connects TRBV18 to TRBJ2-1; possibly TRBD2 for D (7 bases). V was pared by 3 bases and J by 10 bases, with 16 bases between. The CDR3 contains 14 residues. The germline V gene has CDR1 KGHSH and CDR2 LQKENI.

This chain connects TRBV10-2 to TRBJ1-2; D is unresolved. This CDR3 has 15 residues. Trimming took 2 bases from V and 8 from J, leaving 18 bases between them. Looked up from germline, CDR1 is WSHSY and CDR2 is SAAADI. The CDR3 DNA is TGCGCCAGCAGTGAGGGCCCTCGCGGGAATCTCGGCTACACCTTC. The encoded protein is CASSEGPRGNLGYTF.

CDR3 DNA: TGTGCCAGCTCTTCCCTTGGCCTCGGGACTGAAGCTTTCTTT. Translated: CASSSLGLGTEAFF. The rearrangement links TRBV18 to TRBJ1-1, with D uncertain. The CDR3 contains 14 residues. Trimming pared 6 bases from V and 5 bases from J, leaving 16 bases between. Germline loops: CDR1 KGHSH, CDR2 LQKENI.

The CDR3 sequence: CASSSLWGDRENEKLFF. The CDR3 coding sequence is TGTGCCAGCAGTTCCCTTTGGGGGGACAGAGAAAATGAAAAACTGTTTTTT. V gene TRBV28 combines with J gene TRBJ1-4, with 7 bases aligning to TRBD1. The J segment lost 5 bases and the V segment lost 4 bases, leaving 13 bases of the junction unmatched. The CDR3 has 17 residues. The germline gives CDR1 MDHEN, CDR2 SYDVKM.

The rearrangement uses TRBV7-2 and TRBJ1-5, with 10 bases aligning to TRBD1. The CDR3 totals 17 residues. The V segment lost 5 bases and the J segment 1 base; nucleotides outside the gene matches: 8. Germline V gene lookup returns CDR1 SGHTA and CDR2 FQGNSA. CDR3 nucleotides: TGTGCCAGCAGCCCACGACAGGGGGCTCTGAGCAATCAGCCCCAGCATTTT. This translates into CASSPRQGALSNQPQHF.

This clone was seen a few times. The chain combines TRBV10-3 with TRBJ2-7, with 14 bases lining up with TRBD2. With 4 bases clipped from V and 2 bases from J, the junction kept 1 base outside the gene matches. CDR1 is ENHRY, CDR2 SYGVKD, per germline. The CDR3 runs to 15 residues. In nucleotides, the CDR3 is TGTGCCATCAGTGGGACTAGCGGGGGGACCTACGAGCAGTACTTC. As protein: CAISGTSGGTYEQYF.

The chain couples TRBV27 to TRBJ1-5, with a possible D match to TRBD1 (5 bases). Germline CDR1 is MNHEY and CDR2 is SMNVEV (reference sequence). V was trimmed by 3 bases and J by 0 bases, leaving 9 bases between them. This CDR3 spans 15 amino acids. CDR3 residues: CASSFLGGSNQPQHF. The CDR3 DNA reads TGTGCCAGCAGTTTTTTGGGGGGTAGCAATCAGCCCCAGCATTTT.

The V and J genes are TRBV20-1 and TRBJ1-4; 7 bases are shared with TRBD1. Germline CDR1 is DFQATT and CDR2 is SNEGSKA (reference sequence). CDR3 length: 10 residues. V was clipped by 1 base and J by 13 bases; unmatched bases: 0. The CDR3 DNA follows: TGCAGTGCTAGAGGACAGGGACTGTTTTTT. Residues: CSARGQGLFF.

The chain is built from TRBV24-1 and TRBJ2-1, with D maybe TRBD2 (5 bases). The CDR3 runs to 15 residues. Trimming pared 6 bases from V and 5 bases from J, leaving 16 bases between. The germline V gene has CDR1 KGHDR and CDR2 SFDVKD. CDR3 in amino acids: CATSRAVGMNNEQFF. The CDR3 nucleotides are TGTGCCACCAGTCGAGCGGTAGGTATGAACAATGAGCAGTTCTTC.

The chain joins TRBV19 to TRBJ1-2; the match to TRBD1 covers 8 bases. CDR3 size: 14 residues. The ends lost 4 bases at V and 0 bases at J; junction bases unmatched: 1. Germline lookup yields CDR1 LNHDA and CDR2 SQIVND (reference sequence). CDR3 coding DNA: TGTGCCAGTAGTAGGACAGGGCCTAACTATGGCTACACCTTC. It is translated as CASSRTGPNYGYTF. The variable domain in full, with the rest retrieved from reference TRBV19 and TRBJ1-2, is DGGITQSPKYLFRKEGQNVTLSCEQNLNHDAMYWYRQDPGQGLRLIYYSQIVNDFQKGDIAEGYSVSREKKESFPLTVTSAQKNPTAFYLCASSRTGPNYGYTFGSGTRLTVV.

The V gene is TRBV7-9, the J gene TRBJ2-5, with 8 bases that match TRBD1. The germline V gene has CDR1 SEHNR and CDR2 FQNEAQ (reference sequence). Trimming at V came to 4 bases and at J to 4 bases, leaving 11 bases not matched to a gene. This CDR3 is built from 16 residues. The DNA for the CDR3 is TGTGCCAGCAGCTCTCTTTCTCCAGGGGGCCGAGAGACCCAGTACTTC. This gives the protein CASSSLSPGGRETQYF.

The rearrangement joins TRBV28 to TRBJ2-7; no clear D. The CDR3 is 14 residues long. Germline V lookup: CDR1 MDHEN, CDR2 SYDVKM. V was pared by 3 bases and J by 0 bases, with 9 bases between. The CDR3 is CASSFSASSYEQYF. DNA for the CDR3: TGTGCCAGCAGTTTTTCAGCGAGCTCCTACGAGCAGTACTTC.

The chain joins TRBV6-5 to TRBJ1-1; a weak D match, TRBD1 (6 bases). The germline gives CDR1 MNHEY, CDR2 SVGAGI. V shed 6 bases and J shed 3 bases, with 14 bases lying between them. CDR3 size: 14 residues. As DNA, the CDR3 is TGTGCCAGCAGGCCACAGGGTGCTTACACTGAAGCTTTCTTT. This sequence encodes CASRPQGAYTEAFF.

V is TRBV4-3 and J is TRBJ1-3, with TRBD1 matching over 9 bases. Germline-derived CDR1 and CDR2 are LGHNA and YSLEER. V shed 0 bases and J 10 bases; nucleotides not matched to a gene: 7. CDR3 length: 15 residues. The CDR3 DNA follows: TGCGCCAGCAGCCAAGACCTCGGGACAGGGTGGACCATATATTTT. Translated, it gives CASSQDLGTGWTIYF.

This clone turned up a few times. The V and J genes are TRBV28 and TRBJ1-1; 10 bases line up with TRBD1. Germline trimming cut 5 bases from V and 11 bases from J; bases unmatched to any gene: 14. The V gene's germline CDR1 is MDHEN and CDR2 SYDVKM. The CDR3 consists of 15 residues. The CDR3 here is CASSASTGGGDYAFF. The CDR3 coding sequence is TGTGCCAGCAGTGCATCGACAGGGGGCGGTGATTATGCTTTCTTT.

The genes are TRBV7-6 and TRBJ2-2; 9 nucleotides align to TRBD1. V gave up 3 bases and J gave up 6 bases; unmatched junction bases: 5. CDR1 is SGHVS and CDR2 is FNYEAQ in the germline V gene. The CDR3 runs to 15 residues. Here the CDR3 DNA reads TGTGCCAGCAGCTTCCTACAGGGGGCTGCCGGGGAGCTGTTTTTT. It encodes CASSFLQGAAGELFF.

The chain uses TRBV28 and TRBJ2-3; D gene unclear. Trimming shortened V by 6 bases and J by 5 bases, and 15 bases separated the two germline ends. This CDR3 has 14 residues. Germline CDR1 and CDR2: MDHEN and SYDVKM. Here the CDR3 reads CASSSSVLVDTQYF. Here the CDR3 DNA reads TGTGCCAGCAGCTCCTCCGTTCTCGTAGATACGCAGTATTTT.

The chain combines TRBV19 with TRBJ2-3; perhaps TRBD2 as D (5 bases). CDR1 LNHDA and CDR2 SQIVND come from the germline V gene (reference sequence). There are 14 residues in the CDR3. V lost 4 bases to trimming and J lost 3 bases, with 11 bases between them. This CDR3 is CASSKLVFTDTQYF. CDR3 nucleotides: TGTGCCAGTAGTAAACTAGTTTTTACAGATACGCAGTATTTT.

This chain joins TRBV28 and TRBJ1-2; D possibly corresponds to TRBD1 (6 bases). The CDR3 is 16 amino acids. Trimming cost V 3 bases and J 6 bases, with 20 bases left between them. Per the germline V gene, CDR1 is MDHEN and CDR2 is SYDVKM. The CDR3 sequence is CASSFLTGIRTDGYTF. CDR3 DNA sequence: TGTGCCAGCAGTTTCTTAACAGGGATTCGGACTGATGGCTACACCTTC.

This chain links TRBV28 with TRBJ1-2, with TRBD1 matching 12 bases. The germline gives CDR1 MDHEN, CDR2 SYDVKM. The CDR3 length is 17 residues. Trimming at V came to 1 base and at J to 2 bases, leaving 5 bases not matched to a gene. CDR3 protein: CASSLFGTGGFNYGYTF. CDR3 nucleotides: TGTGCCAGCAGTTTATTTGGGACAGGGGGCTTCAACTATGGCTACACCTTC.

The V call is TRBV19, the J call TRBJ2-7; D unclear. The V end lost 5 bases, the J end lost 0 bases, and 11 bases lay between the germline ends. In germline, CDR1 is LNHDA, CDR2 SQIVND (reference sequence). CDR3 length equals 14 residues. DNA of the CDR3: TGTGCCAGTAGTGTGACGGGTAGCTCCTACGAGCAGTACTTC. This translates into CASSVTGSSYEQYF.

The chain combines TRBV7-9 with TRBJ2-3, with 9 bases fitting TRBD1. The CDR3 spans 15 residues. Per the germline V gene, CDR1 is SEHNR and CDR2 is FQNEAQ (reference sequence). The trim removed 3 bases at V and 5 bases at J, leaving 6 bases unmatched. The CDR3 is CASSFMTGGGDTQYF. The CDR3 bases are TGTGCCAGCAGCTTCATGACAGGGGGTGGAGATACGCAGTATTTT.

This chain joins TRBV7-2 and TRBJ1-4; no clear D gene. V lost 1 base and J lost 4, with 7 bases in between. Per the germline V gene, CDR1 is SGHTA and CDR2 is FQGNSA. The CDR3 sequence is 14 residues long. The CDR3: CASSLEYGNEKLFF. DNA of the CDR3: TGTGCCAGCAGCTTAGAGTACGGTAATGAAAAACTGTTTTTT. Full variable domain (rest looked up from reference TRBV7-2 and TRBJ1-4): GAGVSQSPSNKVTEKGKDVELRCDPISGHTALYWYRQSLGQGLEFLIYFQGNSAPDKSGLPSDRFSAERTGGSVSTLTIQRTQQEDSAVYLCASSLEYGNEKLFFGSGTQLSVL.

The rearrangement joins TRBV7-9 to TRBJ1-5, with 8 bases fitting TRBD1. Germline V gene sequence: CDR1 SEHNR, CDR2 FQNEAQ (reference sequence). There are 16 residues in the CDR3. J lost 1 base, V lost 0 bases, and 2 bases had no gene match. Here the CDR3 reads CASSLAGQGSNQPQHF. The DNA for the CDR3 is TGTGCCAGCAGCTTAGCCGGACAGGGAAGCAATCAGCCCCAGCATTTT.

The gene calls are TRBV2 and TRBJ2-7; D not resolved. This CDR3 comprises 13 residues. Trimming removed 2 bases at V and 0 bases at J, with 5 bases between. Germline V lookup: CDR1 SNHLY, CDR2 FYNNEI. CDR3 sequence: CASSELSSYEQYF. The CDR3 DNA follows: TGTGCCAGCAGTGAATTGAGCTCCTACGAGCAGTACTTC.

J is TRBJ2-3 and V is TRBV9, with D possibly being TRBD2 (5 bases). V gave up 2 bases and J gave up 1 base, with 8 bases separating them. The CDR3 loop spans 14 amino acids. The germline CDR1 and CDR2 sequences are SGDLS and YYNGEE. Here the CDR3 reads CASSVRAGTDTQYF. The CDR3 region has the DNA TGTGCCAGCAGCGTGAGAGCGGGCACAGATACGCAGTATTTT. The complete variable domain, with remaining parts taken from reference TRBV9 and TRBJ2-3, reads DSGVTQTPKHLITATGQRVTLRCSPRSGDLSVYWYQQSLDQGLQFLIQYYNGEERAKGNILERFSAQQFPDLHSELNLSSLELGDSALYFCASSVRAGTDTQYFGPGTRLTVL.

The V and J genes are TRBV7-9 and TRBJ2-2; D remains ambiguous. The CDR3 covers 13 residues. The V and J ends lost 1 base and 6 bases respectively, with 6 bases between them. Germline assignment: CDR1 SEHNR and CDR2 FQNEAQ (reference sequence). The CDR3 nucleotides read TGTGCCAGCAGCTTAGACACAGCCGGGGAGCTGTTTTTT. Translated, it gives CASSLDTAGELFF.